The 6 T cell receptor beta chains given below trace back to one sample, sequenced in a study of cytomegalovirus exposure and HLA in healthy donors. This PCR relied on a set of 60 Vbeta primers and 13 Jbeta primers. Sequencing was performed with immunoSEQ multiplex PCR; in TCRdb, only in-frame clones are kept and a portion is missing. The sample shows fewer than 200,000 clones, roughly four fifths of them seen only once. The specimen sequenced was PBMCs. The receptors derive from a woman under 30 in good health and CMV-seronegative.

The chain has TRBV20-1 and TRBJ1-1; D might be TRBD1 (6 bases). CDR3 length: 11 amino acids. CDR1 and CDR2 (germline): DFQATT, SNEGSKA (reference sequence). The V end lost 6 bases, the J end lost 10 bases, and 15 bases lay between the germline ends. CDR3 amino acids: CSAGDGGPAFF. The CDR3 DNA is TGCAGTGCCGGGGATGGGGGCCCAGCTTTCTTT.

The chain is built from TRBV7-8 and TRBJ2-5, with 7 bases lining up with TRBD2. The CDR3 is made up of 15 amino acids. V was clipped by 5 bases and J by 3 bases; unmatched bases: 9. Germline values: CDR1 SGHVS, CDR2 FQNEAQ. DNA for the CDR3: TGTGCCAGCAGCCTCCGGTGGCTAGCGGAAGAGACCCAGTACTTC. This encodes CASSLRWLAEETQYF.

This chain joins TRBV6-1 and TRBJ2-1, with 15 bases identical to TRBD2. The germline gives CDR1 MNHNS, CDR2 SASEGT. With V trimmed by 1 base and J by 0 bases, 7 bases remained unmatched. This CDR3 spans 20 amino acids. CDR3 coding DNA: TGTGCCAGCAGTGAAGTGGTAGGACTAGCGGGAGGGAGCTCCTACAATGAGCAGTTCTTC. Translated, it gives CASSEVVGLAGGSSYNEQFF.

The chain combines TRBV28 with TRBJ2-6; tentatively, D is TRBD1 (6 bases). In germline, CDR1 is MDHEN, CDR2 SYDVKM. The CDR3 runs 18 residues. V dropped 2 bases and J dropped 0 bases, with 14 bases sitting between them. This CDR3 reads CASSLGWGHDSGANVLTF. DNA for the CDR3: TGTGCCAGCAGTTTAGGTTGGGGACACGACTCTGGGGCCAACGTCCTGACTTTC.

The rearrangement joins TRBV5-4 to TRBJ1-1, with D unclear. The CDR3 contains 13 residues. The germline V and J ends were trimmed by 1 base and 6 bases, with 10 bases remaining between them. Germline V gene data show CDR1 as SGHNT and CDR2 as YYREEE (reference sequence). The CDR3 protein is CASSLTTSPEAFF. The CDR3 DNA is TGTGCCAGCAGCTTGACTACGAGCCCTGAAGCTTTCTTT.

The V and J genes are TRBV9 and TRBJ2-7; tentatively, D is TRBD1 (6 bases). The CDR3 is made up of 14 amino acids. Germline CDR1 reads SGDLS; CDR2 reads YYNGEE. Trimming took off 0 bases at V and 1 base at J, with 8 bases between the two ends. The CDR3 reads CASSVGQDSYEQYF. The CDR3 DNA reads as TGTGCCAGCAGCGTAGGACAGGATTCCTACGAGCAGTACTTC.